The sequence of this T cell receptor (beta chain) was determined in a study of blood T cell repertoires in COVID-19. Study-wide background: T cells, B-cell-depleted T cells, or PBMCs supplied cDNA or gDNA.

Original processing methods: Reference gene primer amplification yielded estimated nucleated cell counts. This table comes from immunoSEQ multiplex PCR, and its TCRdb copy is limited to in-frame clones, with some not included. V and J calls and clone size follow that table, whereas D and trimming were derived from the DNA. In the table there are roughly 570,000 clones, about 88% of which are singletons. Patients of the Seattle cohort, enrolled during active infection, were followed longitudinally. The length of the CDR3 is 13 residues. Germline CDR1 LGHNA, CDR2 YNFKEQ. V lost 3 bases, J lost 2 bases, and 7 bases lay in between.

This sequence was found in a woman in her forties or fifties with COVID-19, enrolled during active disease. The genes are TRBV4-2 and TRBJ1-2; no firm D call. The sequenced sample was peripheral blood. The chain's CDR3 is CASSQQANYGYTF. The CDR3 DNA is TGTGCCAGCAGCCAGCAGGCCAACTATGGCTACACCTTC.